This passage covers 31 T cell receptor beta chains from one sample sequenced in a study of T cell repertoires in cytomegalovirus infection. TCRdb re-analysed the reads in MiXCR, keeping a single row per CDR3 protein. The data show 510,000 or so distinct CDR3 sequences, 26% seen once. The sequenced sample was PBMCs. Receptors originate from a human donor in good health (CMV status not recorded). Some clones in this sample may be carry-over from other donors' samples.

This clonotype was counted at least ten times. The CDR3 is CASSFTQRAGIGYGYTF. In nucleotides, the CDR3 is TGTGCCAGCAGCTTCACTCAAAGGGCAGGGATCGGCTATGGCTACACCTTC. This rearrangement joins TRBV7-9 to TRBJ1-2, with D tentatively TRBD1 (5 bases). The CDR3 sequence is 17 residues long. CDR1 SEHNR and CDR2 FQNEAQ come from the germline V gene (reference sequence). V was shortened by 3 bases and J by 4 bases, with 21 bases between the two germline ends.

V and J are TRBV6-6 and TRBJ1-5; 7 nucleotides match TRBD1. Germline CDR1 and CDR2: MNHNY and SVGAGI (reference sequence). CDR3 size: 15 residues. V gave up 2 bases and J gave up 5 bases; unmatched junction bases: 6. The CDR3 DNA sequence: TGTGCCAGCAGTTACAGGACAGGCCGTCATCAGCCCCAGCATTTT. Protein product: CASSYRTGRHQPQHF.

This clonotype was seen only a few times. The chain carries TRBV6-5 and TRBJ2-1; TRBD2 matches at 13 bases. Germline assignment: CDR1 MNHEY and CDR2 SVGAGI. With V trimmed by 0 bases and J by 9 bases, 11 bases remained unmatched. This CDR3 contains 18 residues. The CDR3 DNA sequence: TGTGCCAGCAGTTACTCTCCGCCCGGGACTAGCGGGACGGTTGAGCAGTTCTTC. The encoded protein is CASSYSPPGTSGTVEQFF.

This clonotype was observed a few times. The rearrangement uses TRBV6-5 and TRBJ1-1; no firm D call. This CDR3 has 13 residues. Germline values: CDR1 MNHEY, CDR2 SVGAGI. Trimming pared 2 bases from V and 10 bases from J, leaving 14 bases between. In nucleotides, the CDR3 is TGTGCCAGCAGTTACGGCCTAGGCTGGGGAGCTTTCTTT. Amino acid sequence: CASSYGLGWGAFF.

Notes on this clonotype: This may arise from a read error, as a much more abundant clone is one base away. J is TRBJ2-2 and V is TRBV7-2, with D perhaps TRBD1 or TRBD2 (5 bases each). Germline loops: CDR1 SGHTA, CDR2 FQGNSA. This CDR3 is built from 15 residues. CDR3 amino acids: CASARGADNTWELFF. CDR3 sequence (DNA): TGTGCCAGCGCACGAGGGGCGGATAACACCTGGGAGCTGTTTTTT. Filled out from reference TRBV7-2 and TRBJ2-2, the complete variable domain reads GAGVSQSPSNKVTEKGKDVELRCDPISGHTALYWYRQSLGQGLEFLIYFQGNSAPDKSGLPSDRFSAERTGGSVSTLTIQRTQQEDSAVYLCASARGADNTWELFFGEGSRLTVL.

This clonotype has a handful of counts. This sequence joins TRBV28 and TRBJ1-2, with D uncertain. This CDR3 is built from 11 residues. CDR1 and CDR2 (germline): MDHEN, SYDVKM. V lost 3 bases and J 5 bases, leaving 4 bases between the germline ends. In DNA form, the CDR3 reads TGTGCCAGCAGTTTTATGTATGGCTACACCTTC. Protein product: CASSFMYGYTF.

The chain links TRBV6-2 or TRBV6-3 to TRBJ2-3, with D possibly being TRBD2 (5 bases). Trimming pared 1 base from V and 3 bases from J, leaving 14 bases between. This CDR3 spans 16 amino acids. Germline CDR1 MNHEY, CDR2 SVGEGT. The CDR3 reads CASSYWTSSTTDTQYF. CDR3 DNA sequence: TGTGCCAGCAGTTACTGGACCTCTAGCACGACAGATACGCAGTATTTT.

This clonotype turned up a few times. CDR3 DNA sequence: TGTGCCAGCACTAGGGGATACTCTGGAAACACCATATATTTT. This gives the protein CASTRGYSGNTIYF. This chain links TRBV28 with TRBJ1-3, with D possibly TRBD1 on 5 matching bases. The V and J ends lost 7 bases and 0 bases respectively, with 10 bases between them. Looked up from germline, CDR1 is MDHEN and CDR2 is SYDVKM. The CDR3 totals 14 residues.

The chain links TRBV24-1 to TRBJ1-2; D uncertain. The CDR3 sequence is 15 residues long. Germline-derived CDR1 and CDR2 are KGHDR and SFDVKD. V dropped 3 bases and J dropped 3 bases, with 13 bases sitting between them. The CDR3 DNA follows: TGTGCCACCAGTGATCCTGCAGATCGTTACTATGGCTACACCTTC. It encodes CATSDPADRYYGYTF.

This clonotype has at least ten counts. The chain employs TRBV7-2 and TRBJ1-2; a possible D gene is TRBD1 (5 bases). Per the germline V gene, CDR1 is SGHTA and CDR2 is FQGNSA. Trimming shortened V by 2 bases and J by 5 bases, and 9 bases separated the two germline ends. The CDR3 extends over 13 amino acids. CDR3 bases: TGTGCCAGCAGCTTACCCCAGGGTTATGGCTACACCTTC. Its protein product is CASSLPQGYGYTF.

This clonotype was detected a few times. The J gene is TRBJ1-5, the V gene TRBV12-3 or TRBV12-4; TRBD1 agrees at 7 bases. J lost 7 bases, V lost 1 base, and 4 bases had no gene match. The CDR3 runs 14 residues. DNA for the CDR3: TGTGCCAGCAGTTTAGAGGGGGCGAGCCAGCCCCAGCATTTT. Its protein product is CASSLEGASQPQHF.

This clonotype occurred a few times. The CDR3 DNA follows: TGTGCCAGCAGTTTTATAGGACGGCTTTTCACTGAAGCTTTCTTT. This encodes CASSFIGRLFTEAFF. This chain joins TRBV28 and TRBJ1-1; D is uncertain. Germline-derived CDR1 and CDR2 are MDHEN and SYDVKM. There are 15 residues in the CDR3. The V end was cut by 3 bases, the J end by 4 bases, with 15 bases between.

This clonotype was recorded at least ten times. This sequence joins TRBV7-8 and TRBJ2-7, with D perhaps matching TRBD2 (6 bases). This CDR3 comprises 15 residues. Trimming took 3 bases from V and 3 from J, leaving 15 bases between them. Germline assignment: CDR1 SGHVS and CDR2 FQNEAQ. Written as DNA, the CDR3 is TGTGCCAGCAGCTTCGGGGCCGGGAGAATCTACGAGCAGTACTTC. This translates into CASSFGAGRIYEQYF.

The chain is built from TRBV9 and TRBJ1-2; TRBD1 might be the D (5 bases). Deletions cut 3 bases from V and 0 bases from J, with 12 bases between. From germline, CDR1 is SGDLS and CDR2 YYNGEE. This CDR3 region has 15 residues. CDR3 nucleotide sequence: TGTGCCAGCAGCGCGCGCAGGGACTCTAACTATGGCTACACCTTC. The encoded protein is CASSARRDSNYGYTF. The full variable domain, in which reference TRBV9 and TRBJ1-2 provide the parts outside the CDR3, is DSGVTQTPKHLITATGQRVTLRCSPRSGDLSVYWYQQSLDQGLQFLIQYYNGEERAKGNILERFSAQQFPDLHSELNLSSLELGDSALYFCASSARRDSNYGYTFGSGTRLTVV.

At least ten counts were recorded for this clonotype. J is TRBJ2-5 and V is TRBV7-2; no firm D call. The V gene's germline CDR1 is SGHTA and CDR2 FQGNSA. The CDR3 is 14 amino acids. V gave up 1 base and J gave up 2 bases, with 8 bases separating them. This CDR3 reads CASSLVSSQETQYF. The DNA for the CDR3 is TGTGCCAGCAGCTTAGTGTCCAGTCAAGAGACCCAGTACTTC.

This clonotype showed up many times. This chain uses TRBV6-1 with TRBJ2-1; TRBD2 agrees at 7 bases. Germline loops: CDR1 MNHNS, CDR2 SASEGT. CDR3 length: 18 residues. The V gene end was trimmed by 5 bases and the J gene end by 5 bases; junction bases not matched to a gene: 18. The CDR3 is CASSPRLAANPNNNEQFF. CDR3 nucleotide sequence: TGTGCCAGCAGTCCTCGGCTAGCGGCGAACCCCAATAACAATGAGCAGTTCTTC.

This clonotype was seen ten or more times. This chain links TRBV7-9 with TRBJ1-1; 7 positions agree with TRBD1. The CDR3 has 15 residues. CDR1 and CDR2 from the germline V gene are SEHNR and FQNEAQ (reference sequence). V shed 5 bases, J shed 2 bases, and the junction held 8 bases outside the gene matches. The CDR3 coding sequence is TGTGCCAGCAGCCGGAATCACAGGGGCAACACTGAAGCTTTCTTT. It translates to CASSRNHRGNTEAFF.

V gene TRBV5-6 combines with J gene TRBJ1-1; unclear D gene. The CDR3 is made up of 14 amino acids. Trimming removed 1 base from V and 0 bases from J, with 7 bases in between. Germline CDR1 reads SGHDT; CDR2 reads YYEEEE. CDR3 in amino acids: CASSLLQLNTEAFF. CDR3 sequence (DNA): TGTGCCAGCAGCTTGTTACAGCTGAACACTGAAGCTTTCTTT.

This clonotype was picked up many times. V is TRBV7-2 and J is TRBJ1-2; TRBD1 aligns across 9 bases. Unmatched junction bases numbered 6, after V lost 4 bases and J lost 6 bases. This CDR3 comprises 14 residues. Germline CDR1 and CDR2: SGHTA and FQGNSA. The CDR3 loop is CASSSGGTGNGYTF. In DNA form, the CDR3 reads TGTGCCAGCAGCTCCGGAGGGACAGGGAATGGCTACACCTTC.

The sample holds many counts of this clonotype. The chain uses TRBV12-3 or TRBV12-4 and TRBJ1-5; D gene unclear. This CDR3 has 13 residues. The ends were cut back, 6 bases at V and 6 bases at J, with 12 bases in the middle. CDR3 nucleotide sequence: TGTGCCAGCAGAGGCTCAGGCGGTCAGCCCCAGCATTTT. This sequence encodes CASRGSGGQPQHF.

The chain couples TRBV27 to TRBJ2-5; possible D gene TRBD2, 6 bases. This CDR3 has 15 amino acids. The germline V and J ends were trimmed by 3 bases and 2 bases, with 13 bases remaining between them. Germline V CDR1 and CDR2: MNHEY, SMNVEV (reference sequence). This CDR3 reads CASSFFGGAQETQYF. CDR3 sequence (DNA): TGTGCCAGCAGTTTCTTCGGGGGTGCTCAAGAGACCCAGTACTTC.

This clonotype was seen a handful of times. V gene TRBV10-3 combines with J gene TRBJ2-7; TRBD2 aligns across 9 bases. The J segment lost 3 bases and the V segment lost 7 bases, leaving 7 bases of the junction unmatched. Looked up from germline, CDR1 is ENHRY and CDR2 is SYGVKD. The CDR3 length is 14 residues. The DNA of the CDR3 is TGTGCCATCACCTCTGCGGGGGGGTTCTACGAGCAGTACTTC. Residues: CAITSAGGFYEQYF.

This clonotype was observed at least ten times. The chain recombines TRBV7-2 with TRBJ2-7, with D maybe TRBD2 (5 bases). Germline lookup yields CDR1 SGHTA and CDR2 FQGNSA. The CDR3 runs to 12 residues. V lost 3 bases to trimming and J lost 6 bases, with 9 bases between them. Here the CDR3 DNA reads TGTGCCAGCAGCTTCGAGGGTCTCGAGCAGTACTTC. It translates to CASSFEGLEQYF.

Only a few counts were recorded for this clonotype. The chain is built from TRBV12-3 or TRBV12-4 and TRBJ2-1, with 9 bases lining up with TRBD2. This CDR3 contains 16 residues. Trimming cost V 3 bases and J 7 bases; bases outside gene matches: 10. The CDR3 nucleotides read TGTGCCAGCAGTTTCCTAGCGGGGAGGGCCCCGAATGAGCAGTTCTTC. This translates into CASSFLAGRAPNEQFF.

The chain joins TRBV28 to TRBJ2-5; no clear D gene. CDR3 length: 12 amino acids. Trimming took 4 bases from V and 14 from J, leaving 17 bases between them. Germline V gene data show CDR1 as MDHEN and CDR2 as SYDVKM. CDR3 in amino acids: CASSSRTEPSYF. CDR3 DNA: TGTGCCAGCAGTTCCCGGACCGAGCCTAGTTACTTC.

J is TRBJ2-4 and V is TRBV6-2 or TRBV6-3; TRBD1 matches 7 bases. Germline CDR1 is MNHEY and CDR2 is SVGEGT. V dropped 6 bases and J dropped 3; count of bases not matched to a gene: 11. This CDR3 is built from 16 residues. In DNA form, the CDR3 reads TGTGCCAGCAGCTCCGGGACAGAGAGAGGCAAAAACATTCAGTACTTC. Translated, it gives CASSSGTERGKNIQYF.

This clonotype appeared a single time. This chain's CDR3 is CSVFFAGIQETQYF. The CDR3, as DNA: TGCAGCGTCTTCTTCGCGGGTATACAAGAGACCCAGTACTTC. The chain couples TRBV29-1 to TRBJ2-5, with TRBD2 as a possible D gene (5 bases). Germline CDR1 is SQVTM and CDR2 is ANQGSEA. The V end was cut by 6 bases, the J end by 2 bases, with 16 bases between. This CDR3 spans 14 amino acids.

This clonotype was detected a few times. The chain combines TRBV7-8 with TRBJ2-5; D call uncertain. The CDR3 totals 17 residues. From germline, CDR1 is SGHVS and CDR2 FQNEAQ. Trimming shortened V by 4 bases and J by 1 base, and 19 bases separated the two germline ends. The CDR3 nucleotides are TGTGCCAGCAGCTCAGATATACACCAGACGGGCCAAGAGACCCAGTACTTC. It yields the protein CASSSDIHQTGQETQYF.

V is TRBV5-1 and J is TRBJ1-1, with 8 bases that match TRBD1. CDR1 SGHRS and CDR2 YFSETQ come from the germline V gene. V shed 4 bases and J 6 bases; nucleotides not matched to a gene: 11. The CDR3 has 15 residues. CDR3 nucleotide sequence: TGCGCCAGCAGCGTACATGGGACAGGCGTCCCTGAAGCTTTCTTT. It yields the protein CASSVHGTGVPEAFF.

This clonotype was seen ten or more times. The chain joins TRBV28 to TRBJ1-2; TRBD1 aligns across 7 bases. This CDR3 comprises 14 residues. CDR1 and CDR2 (germline): MDHEN, SYDVKM. V dropped 5 bases and J dropped 3; count of bases not matched to a gene: 6. The CDR3 here is CASSQGGSDYGYTF. CDR3 in DNA: TGTGCCAGCAGTCAAGGGGGCAGTGACTATGGCTACACCTTC.

This sequence joins TRBV7-2 and TRBJ1-1, with a possible D match to TRBD1 (5 bases). This CDR3 contains 15 residues. Trimming stripped 4 bases from V and 4 bases from J, with 16 bases between. Germline V gives CDR1 SGHTA, CDR2 FQGNSA. CDR3 nucleotides: TGTGCCAGCAGCTCCGAGGGGTCCGTCGGCACTGAAGCTTTCTTT. Translation: CASSSEGSVGTEAFF.